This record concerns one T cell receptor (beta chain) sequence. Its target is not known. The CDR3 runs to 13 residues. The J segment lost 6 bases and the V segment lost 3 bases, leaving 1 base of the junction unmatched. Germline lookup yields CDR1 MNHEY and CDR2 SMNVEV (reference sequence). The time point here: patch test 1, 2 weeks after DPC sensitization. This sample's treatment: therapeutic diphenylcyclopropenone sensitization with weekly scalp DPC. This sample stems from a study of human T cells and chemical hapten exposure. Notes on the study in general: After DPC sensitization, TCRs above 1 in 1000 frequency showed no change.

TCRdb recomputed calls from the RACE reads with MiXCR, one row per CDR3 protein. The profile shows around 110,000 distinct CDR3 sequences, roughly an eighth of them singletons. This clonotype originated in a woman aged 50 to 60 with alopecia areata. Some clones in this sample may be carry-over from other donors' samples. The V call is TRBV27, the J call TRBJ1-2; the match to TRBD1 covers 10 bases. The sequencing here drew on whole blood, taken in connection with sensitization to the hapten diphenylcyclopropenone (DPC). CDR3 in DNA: TGTGCCAGCAGTTTTGGACAGGGGGATGGCTACACCTTC. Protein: CASSFGQGDGYTF.